This T cell receptor beta chain was profiled in a study of blood T cell repertoires in COVID-19. Whole-study context: Nucleic acid was either cDNA or gDNA, and it came from T cells, B-cell-depleted T cells, or PBMCs.

Profiled with immunoSEQ multiplex PCR; TCRdb holds only in-frame clones, not every one. The sample lists approximately 99,000 clones, about 90% seen once, with roughly 2% in the top ten. Germline assignment: CDR1 SQVTM and CDR2 ANQGSEA. V was shortened by 2 bases and J by 5 bases, with 13 bases between the two germline ends. This CDR3 contains 14 residues. The gene calls are TRBV29-1 and TRBJ1-3; D perhaps matches TRBD1 (6 bases). The sequenced sample consisted of peripheral blood. This clonotype was obtained from a man in his fifties with COVID-19, enrolled during active disease. The CDR3 nucleotides read TGCAGCGTTGAATCGACGCAGGGGCGAAACACCATATATTTT. Its protein product is CSVESTQGRNTIYF.